Shown below are 25 T cell receptor beta chains from a single sample sequenced in a study of cytomegalovirus exposure and HLA in healthy donors. With 60 Vbeta and 13 Jbeta primers, the PCR was carried out. Clones were read by immunoSEQ multiplex PCR, and TCRdb kept only the in-frame ones, dropping some. This table has approximately 110,000 clones, about three quarters appearing once. What was sequenced was PBMCs. Every receptor here comes from a man aged 50-60 years in good health and CMV-seronegative.

There are a few counts of this clone. The V and J genes are TRBV5-5 and TRBJ1-1, with D possibly matching TRBD1 (6 bases). Trimming shortened V by 0 bases and J by 4 bases, and 7 bases separated the two germline ends. This CDR3 is built from 13 residues. The germline gives CDR1 SGHKS, CDR2 YYEKEE (reference sequence). CDR3 in amino acids: CASSLAGATEAFF. The DNA for the CDR3 is TGTGCCAGCAGCTTGGCAGGGGCCACTGAAGCTTTCTTT.

The rearrangement uses TRBV11-2 and TRBJ2-2; 9 bases map to TRBD2. Trimming removed 8 bases from V and 5 bases from J; junction bases left unmatched: 6. In germline, CDR1 is SGHAT, CDR2 FQNNGV. The CDR3 loop spans 14 amino acids. Here the CDR3 reads CASCSGGVTGELFF. The CDR3 coding sequence is TGTGCCAGCTGTAGCGGGGGAGTAACCGGGGAGCTGTTTTTT.

This clone has just one count. V gene TRBV6-5 combines with J gene TRBJ1-6, with D unclear. This CDR3 region has 13 residues. Trimming took 5 bases from V and 7 from J, leaving 9 bases between them. Germline V gene data show CDR1 as MNHEY and CDR2 as SVGAGI. Written as DNA, the CDR3 is TGTGCCAGCAGTGCCACAGTAAATTCACCCCTCCACTTT. Protein: CASSATVNSPLHF.

This sequence joins TRBV28 and TRBJ2-3; possible D gene TRBD2, 5 bases. From germline, CDR1 is MDHEN and CDR2 SYDVKM. V dropped 2 bases and J dropped 2 bases, with 11 bases sitting between them. The CDR3 consists of 15 residues. The CDR3 is CASSLEEGNTDTQYF. In DNA, the CDR3 is TGTGCCAGCAGTTTAGAAGAGGGCAACACAGATACGCAGTATTTT.

The gene calls are TRBV7-6 and TRBJ2-5, with TRBD2 as a possible D gene (6 bases). The CDR3 spans 14 residues. V shed 1 base and J shed 3 bases, with 9 bases lying between them. In germline, CDR1 is SGHVS, CDR2 FNYEAQ. The chain's CDR3 is CASSLGWGEETQYF. CDR3 DNA: TGTGCCAGCAGCTTAGGGTGGGGGGAAGAGACCCAGTACTTC. Full variable domain (remainder filled in from reference TRBV7-6 and TRBJ2-5): GAGVSQSPRYKVTKRGQDVALRCDPISGHVSLYWYRQALGQGPEFLTYFNYEAQQDKSGLPNDRFSAERPEGSISTLTIQRTEQRDSAMYRCASSLGWGEETQYFGPGTRLLVL.

V and J are TRBV6-1 and TRBJ2-5, with 7 bases fitting TRBD1. The DNA end lines up better with TRBJ2-7; the J call may be wrong. Germline V CDR1 and CDR2: MNHNS, SASEGT. The CDR3 has 14 amino acids. The CDR3 reads CASRREAGGYEQYF. In DNA, the CDR3 is TGTGCCAGCAGACGAGAGGCAGGGGGCTACGAGCAGTACTTC.

The chain is built from TRBV28 and TRBJ1-1, with 10 positions matching TRBD1. V was clipped by 7 bases and J by 2 bases; unmatched bases: 4. The CDR3 is 14 amino acids. CDR1 and CDR2 from the germline V gene are MDHEN and SYDVKM. CDR3: CASKQTGGNTEAFF. The DNA for the CDR3 is TGTGCCAGCAAACAGACAGGGGGCAACACTGAAGCTTTCTTT.

The chain employs TRBV7-7 and TRBJ2-2; D perhaps matches TRBD1 (6 bases). The CDR3 covers 15 residues. Germline V gives CDR1 SSHAT, CDR2 FNYEAQ (reference sequence). Trimming took off 2 bases at V and 7 bases at J, with 14 bases between the two ends. The CDR3 loop is CASSLQGLINGELFF. CDR3 bases: TGTGCCAGCAGCTTACAGGGGTTGATAAACGGGGAGCTGTTTTTT.

J is TRBJ2-2 and V is TRBV5-5; the D gene is possibly TRBD2 (6 bases). Germline V CDR1 and CDR2: SGHKS, YYEKEE (reference sequence). The V end was cut by 0 bases, the J end by 6 bases, with 15 bases between. The CDR3 contains 16 residues. The CDR3 coding sequence is TGTGCCAGCAGCTTGGCCTCAGGGACTGGCCCCGGGGAGCTGTTTTTT. Its protein product is CASSLASGTGPGELFF.

The J gene is TRBJ2-2, the V gene TRBV11-2; D may be TRBD2 (6 bases). In germline, CDR1 is SGHAT, CDR2 FQNNGV. The CDR3 length is 14 residues. The germline V and J ends were trimmed by 7 bases and 8 bases, with 17 bases remaining between them. CDR3 bases: TGTGCCAGCATCTACCCGGGGGTATCGGGGGAGCTGTTTTTT. Its protein product is CASIYPGVSGELFF.

V and J are TRBV18 and TRBJ2-3, with D unresolved. V lost 6 bases, J lost 4 bases, and 14 bases lay in between. The CDR3 totals 14 residues. Per germline, CDR1 KGHSH and CDR2 LQKENI. In nucleotides, the CDR3 is TGTGCCAGCTCCCGAATCCAGGAATCAGATACGCAGTATTTT. The encoded protein is CASSRIQESDTQYF.

V is TRBV7-9 and J is TRBJ2-6, with TRBD1 identical over 11 bases. V lost 3 bases and J lost 2; bases outside the gene matches: 9. The CDR3 length is 19 residues. Germline V gene sequence: CDR1 SEHNR, CDR2 FQNEAQ (reference sequence). In DNA, the CDR3 is TGTGCCAGCAGCTTCGGTAGGGGACAGGGGGTGGCTGGGGCCAACGTCCTGACTTTC. As protein: CASSFGRGQGVAGANVLTF.

This rearrangement joins TRBV10-3 to TRBJ1-6, with 7 bases matching TRBD1. Germline assignment: CDR1 ENHRY and CDR2 SYGVKD. Trimming cost V 3 bases and J 0 bases; bases outside gene matches: 11. This CDR3 comprises 19 residues. In DNA, the CDR3 is TGTGCCATCAGTGATGGTTTGGGACAGTACAGCTCCTATAATTCACCCCTCCACTTT. Protein sequence: CAISDGLGQYSSYNSPLHF.

The chain couples TRBV19 to TRBJ1-1, with a weak D call TRBD1 (6 bases). Trimming pared 1 base from V and 0 bases from J, leaving 24 bases between. Germline V gene lookup returns CDR1 LNHDA and CDR2 SQIVND (reference sequence). This CDR3 is 20 amino acids long. CDR3 nucleotide sequence: TGTGCCAGTAGTATAGGTAGGGGGGGGGATTTACTCTCGATGAACACTGAAGCTTTCTTT. It yields the protein CASSIGRGGDLLSMNTEAFF.

J is TRBJ2-2 and V is TRBV9; a possible D gene is TRBD1 (5 bases). Trimming left V 4 bases short and J 3 bases short, with 13 bases between. The CDR3 runs 15 residues. Germline V CDR1 and CDR2: SGDLS, YYNGEE. The CDR3 bases are TGTGCCAGCAGCCCCCGGAGCAGGGACACCGGGGAGCTGTTTTTT. It yields the protein CASSPRSRDTGELFF.

V usage is TRBV4-1 and J usage is TRBJ2-3; 7 positions match TRBD1. Losses at the gene ends were 1 base for V and 5 bases for J; bases not matched to a gene: 12. This CDR3 contains 17 residues. Germline V CDR1 and CDR2: MGHRA, YSYEKL. CDR3 in amino acids: CASSQVFRQGEEDTQYF. The CDR3 region has the DNA TGCGCCAGCAGCCAAGTTTTCCGACAGGGAGAAGAAGATACGCAGTATTTT.

This chain joins TRBV7-2 and TRBJ2-5; weak D call: TRBD1 (5 bases). V lost 0 bases, J lost 1 base, and 9 bases lay in between. Germline values: CDR1 SGHTA, CDR2 FQGNSA. The length of the CDR3 is 15 residues. The CDR3 DNA reads as TGTGCCAGCAGCTTAGCGGGGCACCGCCAAGAGACCCAGTACTTC. Translating gives CASSLAGHRQETQYF.

This clone is a singleton in its sample. The chain employs TRBV5-4 and TRBJ2-5; 13 bases line up with TRBD2. The V and J ends lost 7 bases and 5 bases, in that order; junction bases with no gene match: 11. Germline CDR1 reads SGHNT; CDR2 reads YYREEE (reference sequence). The length of the CDR3 is 16 residues. The CDR3 loop is CASGGLAGAGGETQYF. The CDR3 nucleotides read TGTGCCAGCGGTGGACTAGCGGGGGCCGGGGGGGAGACCCAGTACTTC.

V and J are TRBV10-1 and TRBJ1-1, with unresolved D. The germline V gene encodes CDR1 WNHNN and CDR2 SYGVQD (reference sequence). The CDR3 runs 15 residues. Trimming removed 0 bases at V and 5 bases at J, with 13 bases between. The CDR3 nucleotides are TGCGCCAGCAGTGAGTCAGGCTCATCGGGGACTGAAGCTTTCTTT. This encodes CASSESGSSGTEAFF.

CDR3 loop: CASSTSPGQASPLHF. The DNA of the CDR3 is TGTGCCAGTAGTACCTCACCGGGACAGGCGTCGCCCCTCCACTTT. The chain combines TRBV19 with TRBJ1-6; 8 nucleotides align to TRBD1. V shed 4 bases and J 13 bases; nucleotides not matched to a gene: 12. The CDR3 contains 15 residues. Germline V gene sequence: CDR1 LNHDA, CDR2 SQIVND (reference sequence).

The CDR3 bases are TGTGCCAGCAGCTCGACCTCCTACAGGGTAGGCTACACCTTC. Amino acids: CASSSTSYRVGYTF. The rearrangement uses TRBV7-2 and TRBJ1-2, with D possibly being TRBD1 (6 bases). V was shortened by 4 bases and J by 8 bases, with 17 bases between the two germline ends. CDR3 length: 14 residues. Germline V CDR1 and CDR2: SGHTA, FQGNSA.

The genes are TRBV7-2 and TRBJ2-5; D not resolved. Germline CDR1 SGHTA, CDR2 FQGNSA. V dropped 5 bases and J dropped 0 bases, with 7 bases sitting between them. The CDR3 is made up of 13 amino acids. The CDR3 loop is CASSKPYQETQYF. CDR3 in DNA: TGTGCCAGCAGCAAGCCCTACCAAGAGACCCAGTACTTC.

The V call is TRBV6-6, the J call TRBJ2-5; D is perhaps TRBD1 (6 bases). Germline CDR1 MNHNY, CDR2 SVGAGI (reference sequence). V gave up 5 bases and J gave up 2 bases, with 9 bases separating them. The CDR3 length is 13 residues. The CDR3 nucleotides read TGTGCCAGCAGTATCGGACAGCAAGAGACCCAGTACTTC. It encodes CASSIGQQETQYF.

This chain links TRBV18 with TRBJ1-2; 8 bases fit TRBD1. Germline V lookup: CDR1 KGHSH, CDR2 LQKENI. The CDR3 runs to 16 residues. J was trimmed by 5 bases and V by 3 bases; bases with no gene match: 11. The CDR3 loop is CASSPRGQGGGYGYTF. DNA of the CDR3: TGTGCCAGCTCACCGCGCGGACAGGGCGGTGGGTATGGCTACACCTTC.

The chain is built from TRBV4-1 and TRBJ2-1, with TRBD2 identical over 11 bases. The V gene end was trimmed by 1 base and the J gene end by 1 base; junction bases not matched to a gene: 0. The CDR3 spans 16 residues. Per germline, CDR1 MGHRA and CDR2 YSYEKL. The CDR3 DNA is TGCGCCAGCAGCCAAGTAGCGGGGGGGTCCTACAATGAGCAGTTCTTC. Protein sequence: CASSQVAGGSYNEQFF.